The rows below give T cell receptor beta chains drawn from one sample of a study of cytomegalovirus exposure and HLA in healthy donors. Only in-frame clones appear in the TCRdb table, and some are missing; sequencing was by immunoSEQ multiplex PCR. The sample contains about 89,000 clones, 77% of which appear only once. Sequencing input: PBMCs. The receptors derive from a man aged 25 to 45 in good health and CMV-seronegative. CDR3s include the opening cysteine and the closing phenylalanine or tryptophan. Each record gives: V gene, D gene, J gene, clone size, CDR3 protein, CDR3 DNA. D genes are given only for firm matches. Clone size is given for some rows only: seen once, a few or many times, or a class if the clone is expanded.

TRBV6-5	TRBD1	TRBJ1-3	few	CASSKQGDGNTIYF	TGTGCCAGCAGTAAACAGGGGGACGGAAACACCATATATTTT
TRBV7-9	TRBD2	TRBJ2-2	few	CASSFSGSSGELFF	TGTGCCAGCAGCTTTAGCGGGTCGTCCGGGGAGCTGTTTTTT
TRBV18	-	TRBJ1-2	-	CASSPAHSNYGYTF	TGTGCCAGCTCACCCGCACATTCTAACTATGGCTACACCTTC
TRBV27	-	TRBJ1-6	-	CASSLRQGSGSPLHF	TGTGCCAGCAGTTTGCGCCAGGGTTCTGGTTCACCCCTCCACTTT
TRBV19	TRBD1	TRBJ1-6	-	CASSSLSTGTSPLHF	TGTGCCAGTAGCTCCCTCTCGACAGGGACTTCACCCCTCCACTTT
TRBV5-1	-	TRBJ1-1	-	CASSWGTLNTEAFF	TGCGCCAGCAGCTGGGGGACACTTAACACTGAAGCTTTCTTT
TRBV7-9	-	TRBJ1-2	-	CASSLVSGTANYGYTF	TGTGCCAGCAGCTTAGTGTCAGGTACAGCTAACTATGGCTACACCTTC
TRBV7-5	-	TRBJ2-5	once	CARSVRGGETQYF	TGTGCCAGAAGCGTGCGAGGGGGAGAGACCCAGTACTTC
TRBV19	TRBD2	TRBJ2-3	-	CASSMRTSRITDTQYF	TGTGCCAGTAGTATGCGGACTAGCAGAATCACAGATACGCAGTATTTT
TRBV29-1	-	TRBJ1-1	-	CSSSQGSNTEAFF	TGCAGCTCTTCCCAGGGATCGAACACTGAAGCTTTCTTT
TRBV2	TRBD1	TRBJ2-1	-	CASSLGQGYNEQFF	TGTGCCAGCAGTTTAGGACAGGGATACAATGAGCAGTTCTTC
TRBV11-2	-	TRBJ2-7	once	CASSPPAGVGAYF	TGTGCCAGCAGCCCCCCGGCAGGGGTAGGGGCGTACTTC
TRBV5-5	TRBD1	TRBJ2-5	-	CASSFTTGRQETQYF	TGTGCCAGCAGCTTCACGACAGGGCGGCAAGAGACCCAGTACTTC
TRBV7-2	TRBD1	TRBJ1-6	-	CASSFQMGQGGGSPLHF	TGTGCCAGCAGCTTCCAAATGGGACAGGGAGGTGGCTCACCCCTCCACTTT
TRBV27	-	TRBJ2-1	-	CASSLSDSNEQFF	TGTGCCAGCAGTTTATCGGACAGCAATGAGCAGTTCTTC
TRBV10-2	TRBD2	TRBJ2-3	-	CASSDPPTSGNTDTQYF	TGCGCCAGCAGTGACCCACCGACTAGCGGGAACACAGATACGCAGTATTTT
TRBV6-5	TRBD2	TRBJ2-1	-	CASSYAGGRYNEQFF	TGTGCCAGCAGTTACGCGGGAGGACGGTACAATGAGCAGTTCTTC
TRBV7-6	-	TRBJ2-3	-	CASSLARVYTDTQYF	TGTGCCAGCAGCTTAGCGCGGGTCTACACAGATACGCAGTATTTT
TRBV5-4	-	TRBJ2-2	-	CASSYPDPSGNTGELFF	TGTGCCAGCAGCTATCCAGATCCGAGCGGGAACACCGGGGAGCTGTTTTTT
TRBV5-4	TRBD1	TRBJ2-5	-	CASSLDPGTGETQYF	TGTGCCAGCAGCTTGGACCCCGGGACAGGAGAGACCCAGTACTTC
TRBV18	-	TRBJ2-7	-	CASSPSGRAAYEQYF	TGTGCCAGCTCACCAAGTGGACGAGCGGCCTACGAGCAGTACTTC
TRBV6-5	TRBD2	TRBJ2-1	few	CASSYASGANNEQFF	TGTGCCAGCAGTTACGCTAGCGGGGCAAACAATGAGCAGTTCTTC
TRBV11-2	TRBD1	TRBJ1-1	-	CASSLGVGRGKLDTEAFF	TGTGCCAGCAGCTTAGGGGTCGGCAGGGGGAAGTTGGACACTGAAGCTTTCTTT
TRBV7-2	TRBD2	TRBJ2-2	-	CASSFGSAGGIGELFF	TGTGCCAGCAGCTTCGGTTCAGCGGGAGGGATCGGGGAGCTGTTTTTT
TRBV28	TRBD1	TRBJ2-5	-	CASSAGTGGQETQYF	TGTGCCAGCAGTGCTGGGACAGGGGGGCAAGAGACCCAGTACTTC
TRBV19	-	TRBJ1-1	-	CASSTQGGRTEAFF	TGTGCCAGTAGTACACAGGGAGGGAGAACTGAAGCTTTCTTT
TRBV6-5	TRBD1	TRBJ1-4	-	CASKQGATNEKLFF	TGTGCCAGCAAACAGGGGGCAACTAATGAAAAACTGTTTTTT
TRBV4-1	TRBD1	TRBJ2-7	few	CASSQGQGGEQYF	TGCGCCAGCAGCCAAGGACAGGGGGGCGAGCAGTACTTC
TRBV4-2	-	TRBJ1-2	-	CASSQNRVGYGYTF	TGTGCCAGCAGCCAGAACAGGGTAGGGTATGGCTACACCTTC
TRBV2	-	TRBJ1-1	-	CASSESVSRGAFF	TGTGCCAGCAGTGAGTCTGTGAGCAGGGGAGCTTTCTTT
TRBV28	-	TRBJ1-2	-	CASSFRLLGYGYTF	TGTGCCAGCAGTTTCAGACTTCTCGGCTATGGCTACACCTTC
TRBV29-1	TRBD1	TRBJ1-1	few	CSVLGQSNTEAFF	TGCAGCGTCCTGGGACAGAGTAACACTGAAGCTTTCTTT
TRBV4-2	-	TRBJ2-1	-	CASSQDLGPLLYNEQFF	TGTGCCAGCAGCCAAGATTTGGGCCCTTTACTCTACAATGAGCAGTTCTTC
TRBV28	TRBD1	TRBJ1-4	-	CASSIRGYTGNEKLFF	TGTGCCAGCAGTATCAGGGGGTATACGGGCAATGAAAAACTGTTTTTT
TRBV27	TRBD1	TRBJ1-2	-	CASSPGQSPDYGYTF	TGTGCCAGCAGTCCGGGACAGAGCCCTGACTATGGCTACACCTTC
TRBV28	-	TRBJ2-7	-	CASIHEQGIHEQYF	TGTGCCAGCATCCATGAACAGGGAATCCACGAGCAGTACTTC
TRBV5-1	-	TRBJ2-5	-	CASSSEGGVQETQYF	TGCGCCAGCAGCTCGGAAGGAGGCGTCCAAGAGACCCAGTACTTC
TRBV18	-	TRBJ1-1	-	CASSPDIMNTEAFF	TGTGCCAGCTCACCGGACATCATGAACACTGAAGCTTTCTTT
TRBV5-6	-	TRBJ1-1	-	CASTLGAKSFF	TGTGCCAGCACCCTGGGGGCTAAATCTTTCTTT
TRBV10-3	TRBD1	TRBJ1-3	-	CAISGDRGLGNTIYF	TGTGCCATCAGTGGGGACAGGGGGCTTGGAAACACCATATATTTT
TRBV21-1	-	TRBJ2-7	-	CASSAGLADLPYEQYF	TGTGCCAGCAGCGCCGGACTAGCGGACCTCCCCTACGAGCAGTACTTC
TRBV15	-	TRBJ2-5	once	CATSRDKGLQETQYF	TGTGCCACCAGCAGAGATAAAGGACTCCAAGAGACCCAGTACTTC
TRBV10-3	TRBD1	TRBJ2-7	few	CAIGQGPYEQYF	TGTGCCATCGGACAGGGTCCCTACGAGCAGTACTTC
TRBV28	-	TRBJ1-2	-	CASRPPGTLGYTF	TGTGCCAGCAGGCCCCCAGGGACACTTGGCTACACCTTC
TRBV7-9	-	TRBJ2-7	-	CASSLYPQGSDEQYF	TGTGCCAGCAGCTTATACCCTCAGGGGAGCGACGAGCAGTACTTC
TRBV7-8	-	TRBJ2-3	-	CASSVDPRWANTDTQYF	TGTGCCAGCAGCGTAGACCCACGTTGGGCGAACACAGATACGCAGTATTTT
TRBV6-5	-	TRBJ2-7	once	CASGQSSYEQYF	TGTGCCAGCGGACAGTCGTCCTACGAGCAGTACTTC
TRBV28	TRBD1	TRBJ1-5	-	CASSPYRGQGAGQPQHF	TGTGCCAGCAGCCCTTACCGGGGACAGGGGGCCGGTCAGCCCCAGCATTTT
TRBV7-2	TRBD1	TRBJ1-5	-	CASSLGTGVLGNQPQHF	TGTGCCAGCAGCTTAGGGACAGGGGTCTTGGGCAATCAGCCCCAGCATTTT
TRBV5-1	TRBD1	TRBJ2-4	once	CASSEGQVAKNIQYF	TGCGCCAGCAGCGAGGGACAGGTGGCCAAAAACATTCAGTACTTC
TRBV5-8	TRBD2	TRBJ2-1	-	CASSRGTSKYNEQFF	TGTGCCAGCAGCCGTGGGACTAGCAAATACAATGAGCAGTTCTTC